The present T cell receptor beta chain was sequenced within a study of shared T cell receptors in the human thymus. The CDR3 loop spans 12 amino acids. The germline gives CDR1 SGHDN, CDR2 FVKESK. The germline V and J ends were trimmed by 0 bases and 5 bases, with 4 bases remaining between them. There are a few counts of this clone. This table comes from immunoSEQ multiplex PCR, and its TCRdb copy is limited to in-frame clones, with some not included. The data contain roughly 500,000 clones, 75% to 85% of them singletons. This same sample was also part of a study on human thymus T cells. That study reports: Among the donors, all were healthy Finnish infants having corrective surgery for congenital heart defects. Thymus was obtained from resections taken during corrective heart surgery. Within thymic and blood repertoires, V and J gene usage appeared to be biased. Unrelated individuals were reported by related research to share highly overlapping thymic repertoires.

The sample taken for sequencing was thymocytes. The receptor was isolated from a boy in the first two years of life with a congenital heart defect. V is TRBV14 and J is TRBJ1-2; D remains unclear. CDR3 loop: CASSQEEYGYTF. CDR3 DNA: TGTGCCAGCAGCCAAGAGGAGTATGGCTACACCTTC.